The 15 T cell receptor beta chains in this list originate from one sample, sequenced in a study of cytomegalovirus exposure and HLA in healthy donors. The PCR contained 60 Vbeta and 13 Jbeta primers. Data came from immunoSEQ multiplex PCR; TCRdb stores just in-frame clones and leaves some out. The table shows about 110,000 clones, with 76% occurring only once. Sequencing was done on a sample of PBMCs. The source is a man aged 40-50 years in good health and CMV-seropositive.

V gene TRBV5-1 combines with J gene TRBJ2-6; D is perhaps TRBD2 (6 bases). With 4 bases removed from V and 2 bases from J, the gap between germline ends came to 10 bases. CDR1 and CDR2 (germline): SGHRS, YFSETQ. The CDR3 contains 15 residues. The chain's CDR3 is CASSLGGTGANVLTF. As DNA, the CDR3 is TGCGCCAGCAGCCTTGGGGGGACTGGGGCCAACGTCCTGACTTTC. Full variable domain (remainder filled in from reference TRBV5-1 and TRBJ2-6): KAGVTQTPRYLIKTRGQQVTLSCSPISGHRSVSWYQQTPGQGLQFLFEYFSETQRNKGNFPGRFSGRQFSNSRSEMNVSTLELGDSALYLCASSLGGTGANVLTFGAGSRLTVL.

The genes are TRBV28 and TRBJ2-5, with 9 bases lining up with TRBD1. Germline CDR1 and CDR2: MDHEN and SYDVKM. This CDR3 region has 16 residues. With V trimmed by 5 bases and J by 1 base, 8 bases remained unmatched. The CDR3 reads CASSRRTGDSQETQYF. CDR3 nucleotide sequence: TGTGCCAGCAGTAGACGGACAGGGGACTCCCAAGAGACCCAGTACTTC.

The rearrangement joins TRBV4-3 to TRBJ1-5, with TRBD1 matching 7 bases. Per the germline V gene, CDR1 is LGHNA and CDR2 is YSLEER. V was pared by 4 bases and J by 3 bases, with 3 bases of the junction left unmatched. The CDR3 contains 14 residues. The chain's CDR3 is CASSRDRVNQPQHF. The CDR3 region has the DNA TGCGCCAGCAGCCGAGACAGGGTCAATCAGCCCCAGCATTTT.

The gene calls are TRBV10-1 and TRBJ2-7; weak D call: TRBD2 (5 bases). V dropped 3 bases and J dropped 5 bases, with 14 bases sitting between them. CDR1 and CDR2 from the germline V gene are WNHNN and SYGVQD (reference sequence). The CDR3 is 14 residues long. The CDR3 nucleotides are TGCGCCAGCAGTGAAGCTTCTCCGGGGAACGAGCAGTACTTC. This translates into CASSEASPGNEQYF.

This sequence joins TRBV28 and TRBJ2-7; possibly TRBD2 for D (5 bases). Trimming stripped 2 bases from V and 0 bases from J, with 14 bases between. Germline V gives CDR1 MDHEN, CDR2 SYDVKM. This CDR3 comprises 16 residues. DNA for the CDR3: TGTGCCAGCAGTTTAGGTCTAGGACTGACCTCCTACGAGCAGTACTTC. Translation gives CASSLGLGLTSYEQYF.

V usage is TRBV28 and J usage is TRBJ1-2, with D possibly matching TRBD1 (5 bases). Trimming pared 8 bases from V and 5 bases from J, leaving 12 bases between. Looked up from germline, CDR1 is MDHEN and CDR2 is SYDVKM. The CDR3 spans 12 residues. CDR3 nucleotide sequence: TGTGCCAGCGGGGGGTGGACATATGGCTACACCTTC. Amino acids: CASGGWTYGYTF.

The V and J genes are TRBV7-9 and TRBJ1-1; 7 bases are a match to TRBD1. Looked up from germline, CDR1 is SEHNR and CDR2 is FQNEAQ (reference sequence). With 5 bases clipped from V and 0 bases from J, the junction kept 6 bases outside the gene matches. The CDR3 runs to 15 residues. Here the CDR3 DNA reads TGTGCCAGCAGCATAATGACAGGGCTGAACACTGAAGCTTTCTTT. Translation gives CASSIMTGLNTEAFF.

V is TRBV6-1 and J is TRBJ2-7; weak D call: TRBD1 (7 bases). This CDR3 is 15 amino acids long. CDR1 is MNHNS and CDR2 is SASEGT in the germline V gene. The V and J ends lost 6 bases and 3 bases respectively, with 18 bases between them. CDR3: CASRGAAGGYYEQYF. For the CDR3, the DNA is TGTGCCAGCAGAGGCGCCGCAGGGGGGTACTACGAGCAGTACTTC.

The gene calls are TRBV2 and TRBJ2-1; 9 positions agree with TRBD2. The CDR3 has 16 amino acids. The ends lost 6 bases at V and 6 bases at J; junction bases unmatched: 12. From germline, CDR1 is SNHLY and CDR2 FYNNEI. The CDR3 bases are TGTGCCAGCAGGGCTCCGGCGGGGGGGCCTCGCAATGAGCAGTTCTTC. It codes for CASRAPAGGPRNEQFF.

The CDR3, as DNA: TGTGCCAGCAGGGCACAGGGGGGTTATGGCTACACCTTC. It specifies CASRAQGGYGYTF. The chain links TRBV5-4 to TRBJ1-2, with 8 bases lining up with TRBD1. V dropped 5 bases and J dropped 5; count of bases not matched to a gene: 5. CDR3 length equals 13 residues. The germline gives CDR1 SGHNT, CDR2 YYREEE (reference sequence).

V is TRBV4-1 and J is TRBJ2-3; D might be TRBD2 (6 bases). Per the germline V gene, CDR1 is MGHRA and CDR2 is YSYEKL. V was shortened by 1 base and J by 4 bases, with 12 bases between the two germline ends. CDR3 length equals 15 residues. CDR3 nucleotides: TGCGCCAGCAGCCAAGTTCCGGGAGAGGCAGATACGCAGTATTTT. Translating gives CASSQVPGEADTQYF.

V usage is TRBV7-2 and J usage is TRBJ1-5; D remains ambiguous. The CDR3 is 14 amino acids. The V end was cut by 1 base, the J end by 7 bases, with 11 bases between. In germline, CDR1 is SGHTA, CDR2 FQGNSA. CDR3 sequence: CASSLVTGPQPQHF. The CDR3 bases are TGTGCCAGCAGCTTAGTGACGGGTCCCCAGCCCCAGCATTTT.

This chain links TRBV21-1 with TRBJ2-3; TRBD1 is the table's D call and was not checked against the DNA. TRBV21-1 is designated a pseudogene. This CDR3 is built from 16 residues. This chain's CDR3 is CASSKDRGTSTDTQYF. CDR3 bases: TGTGCCAGCAGCAAAGACAGGGGGACTAGCACAGATACGCAGTATTTT.

CDR3 loop: CASSITAAAVSLGGYTF. CDR3 nucleotide sequence: TGTGCCAGTAGTATCACGGCTGCGGCCGTATCCCTAGGTGGCTACACCTTC. This chain links TRBV19 with TRBJ1-2; D gene unclear. The CDR3 has 17 residues. Per the germline V gene, CDR1 is LNHDA and CDR2 is SQIVND (reference sequence). V was trimmed by 3 bases and J by 7 bases, leaving 24 bases between them.

The chain joins TRBV2 to TRBJ1-5; the match to TRBD1 covers 7 bases. CDR1 and CDR2 from the germline V gene are SNHLY and FYNNEI. This CDR3 region has 15 residues. Unmatched junction bases numbered 9, after V lost 6 bases and J lost 4 bases. The CDR3 DNA is TGTGCCAGCAGGGGAACAGGGGCCCCTAATCAGCCCCAGCATTTT. This sequence encodes CASRGTGAPNQPQHF.